This T cell receptor (beta chain) was retrieved from a study of blood T cell repertoires in COVID-19. Across the study: Sites in the United States, Italy and Spain provided acute and convalescent COVID-19 samples. Sample material is recorded as cDNA or gDNA derived from T cells, B-cell-depleted T cells, or PBMCs.

This CDR3 has 17 residues. V trimming: 4 bases; J trimming: 7 bases; junction bases outside the gene matches: 13. Per germline, CDR1 SGHRS and CDR2 YFSETQ. In the source study's methods: Counts of nucleated cells, estimated from reference gene primer amplification, were obtained. TCRdb's copy holds only in-frame clones and misses some; the assay was immunoSEQ multiplex PCR. D and trimming were read from the DNA, whereas the V and J calls and clone size are those reported in that table. The sample records roughly 260,000 clones, around 89% being singletons. This chain uses TRBV5-1 with TRBJ2-1, with TRBD1 matching over 11 bases. Sequencing was done on a sample of peripheral blood. This TCR derives from a woman between 40 and 50 years old with acute or convalescent COVID-19. Here the CDR3 reads CASSIRSGTGGQNEQFF. The CDR3 DNA follows: TGCGCCAGCAGCATCAGATCCGGGACAGGGGGACAGAATGAGCAGTTCTTC.